The 13 T cell receptor beta chains presented below share a single source sample, sequenced in a study of blood T cells in healthy people across ages. A second PCR, run for roughly 7 to 11 cycles, used a sample-barcoded 5' primer plus a J-beta primer mix. Via MiXCR, TCRdb re-called the 5' RACE reads, giving one row per CDR3 protein. In the table there are about 800,000 distinct CDR3 sequences, about three fifths of which are singletons. Specimen: blood. The source is a man aged 25 to 45 in good health.

This chain joins TRBV27 and TRBJ1-2, with a weak D call TRBD1 (6 bases). Between the trimmed V and J ends, which lost 8 bases and 1 base, there was a span of 14 bases. Per the germline V gene, CDR1 is MNHEY and CDR2 is SMNVEV (reference sequence). CDR3 size: 14 residues. The CDR3 sequence: CASRGRALNYGYTF. The DNA for the CDR3 is TGTGCCAGCCGGGGGCGGGCTCTTAACTATGGCTACACCTTC.

This clonotype was counted between two and nine times. V is TRBV6-5 and J is TRBJ2-1; TRBD1 matches 7 bases. The CDR3 has 15 residues. The germline V gene has CDR1 MNHEY and CDR2 SVGAGI. Trimming took 2 bases from V and 2 from J; bases not matched to a gene: 3. CDR3 in amino acids: CASSYGQGAYNEQFF. The CDR3 DNA follows: TGTGCCAGCAGTTACGGCCAGGGGGCCTACAATGAGCAGTTCTTC.

The gene calls are TRBV29-1 and TRBJ2-1; D possibly uses TRBD1 or TRBD2 (8 bases each). The CDR3 covers 16 residues. Germline V gene lookup returns CDR1 SQVTM and CDR2 ANQGSEA. Trimming stripped 5 bases from V and 7 bases from J, with 24 bases between. CDR3 sequence reads: CSVSLVWRGDRNEQFF. For the CDR3, the DNA is TGCAGCGTTAGCTTAGTATGGCGGGGGGACAGGAATGAGCAGTTCTTC.

This clonotype showed up just a few times. V usage is TRBV7-6 and J usage is TRBJ2-3; no firm D call. Germline V gives CDR1 SGHVS, CDR2 FNYEAQ. The CDR3 spans 13 residues. V was clipped by 6 bases and J by 0 bases, with 7 bases between them. DNA of the CDR3: TGTGCCAGCAGACCAATTAGCACAGATACGCAGTATTTT. Amino acid sequence: CASRPISTDTQYF.

In this sample, this clonotype turned up a few times. V usage is TRBV20-1 and J usage is TRBJ2-1; 9 bases match TRBD2. Germline CDR1 is DFQATT and CDR2 is SNEGSKA (reference sequence). The CDR3 runs to 15 residues. V trimming: 5 bases; J trimming: 6 bases; junction bases outside the gene matches: 11. The CDR3 loop reads CSAETPGLAVNEQFF. The CDR3 DNA is TGCAGTGCTGAGACTCCGGGACTAGCAGTCAATGAGCAGTTCTTC.

A few counts support this clonotype. The J gene is TRBJ2-1, the V gene TRBV3-1, with unresolved D. The germline V gene encodes CDR1 LGHDT and CDR2 YNNKEL (reference sequence). The CDR3 has 14 residues. V gave up 1 base and J gave up 5 bases, with 9 bases separating them. CDR3 sequence: CASSQGSLDNEQFF. Written as DNA, the CDR3 is TGTGCCAGCAGCCAAGGGAGTTTGGACAATGAGCAGTTCTTC.

The chain couples TRBV20-1 to TRBJ2-7, with 7 positions matching TRBD1. The J call is in doubt because the DNA end fits TRBJ2-5 better. This CDR3 region has 13 residues. From germline, CDR1 is DFQATT and CDR2 SNEGSKA (reference sequence). This CDR3 reads CSARLGGRETQYF. CDR3 coding DNA: TGCAGTGCTAGGTTAGGGGGCCGGGAGACCCAGTACTTC.

This chain joins TRBV20-1 and TRBJ2-3, with D hard to call. Trimming pared 6 bases from V and 3 bases from J, leaving 7 bases between. Germline V gene data show CDR1 as DFQATT and CDR2 as SNEGSKA (reference sequence). CDR3 length: 11 residues. CDR3 in DNA: TGCAGTGCGGCCATGACAGATACGCAGTATTTT. Residues: CSAAMTDTQYF.

This clonotype was picked up a small number of times. The chain joins TRBV18 to TRBJ2-7, with D perhaps TRBD1 or TRBD2 (6 bases each). Germline lookup yields CDR1 KGHSH and CDR2 LQKENI. V lost 2 bases to trimming and J lost 7 bases, with 15 bases between them. The length of the CDR3 is 14 residues. The CDR3 nucleotides read TGTGCCAGCTCACCATACAGGGAGGACTCTGAGCAGTACTTC. Encoded protein: CASSPYREDSEQYF.

V usage is TRBV10-3 and J usage is TRBJ2-7; D is possibly TRBD1 or TRBD2 (5 bases each). V lost 10 bases and J lost 2, with 18 bases in between. Germline V gene lookup returns CDR1 ENHRY and CDR2 SYGVKD. This CDR3 is built from 14 residues. CDR3 amino acids: CATHFRQGPYEQYF. The CDR3 DNA sequence: TGTGCCACCCACTTTAGGCAGGGACCCTACGAGCAGTACTTC.

The genes are TRBV6-5 and TRBJ2-3; D is unclear. Trimming removed 0 bases at V and 0 bases at J, with 10 bases between. Germline CDR1 MNHEY, CDR2 SVGAGI. The CDR3 runs 16 residues. In nucleotides, the CDR3 is TGTGCCAGCAGTTACTCTGTGTCACCGAGCACAGATACGCAGTATTTT. Translating it yields CASSYSVSPSTDTQYF.

This clonotype was seen only a few times. The chain joins TRBV7-2 to TRBJ2-7; 9 nucleotides line up with TRBD2. With V trimmed by 1 base and J by 1 base, 11 bases remained unmatched. CDR3 length equals 18 residues. Germline V gene data show CDR1 as SGHTA and CDR2 as FQGNSA. This CDR3 reads CASSLGPAQGLASYEQYF. CDR3 nucleotides: TGTGCCAGCAGCTTAGGGCCCGCCCAAGGACTAGCGTCCTACGAGCAGTACTTC.

The chain joins TRBV12-3 or TRBV12-4 to TRBJ2-7; 9 bases line up with TRBD1. CDR3 length equals 15 residues. The V segment lost 8 bases and the J segment 1 base; nucleotides outside the gene matches: 9. CDR3 bases: TGTGCCAGCGGGTTAGGACAGGGGTCATCCTACGAGCAGTACTTC. Translating it yields CASGLGQGSSYEQYF.